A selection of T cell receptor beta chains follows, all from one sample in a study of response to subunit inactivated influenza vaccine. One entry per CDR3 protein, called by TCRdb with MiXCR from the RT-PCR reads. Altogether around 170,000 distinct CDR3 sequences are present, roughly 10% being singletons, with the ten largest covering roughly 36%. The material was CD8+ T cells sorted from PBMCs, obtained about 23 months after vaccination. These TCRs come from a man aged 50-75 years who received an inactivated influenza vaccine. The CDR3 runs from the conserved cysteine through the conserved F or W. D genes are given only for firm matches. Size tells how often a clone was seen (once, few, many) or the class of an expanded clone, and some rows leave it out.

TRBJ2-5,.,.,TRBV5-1,CASSDHPGGETQYF,TGCGCCAGCAGCGACCACCCCGGGGGAGAGACCCAGTACTTC
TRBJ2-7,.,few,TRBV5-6,CASSFPTGREQYF,TGTGCCAGCAGCTTTCCGACAGGGAGGGAGCAGTACTTC
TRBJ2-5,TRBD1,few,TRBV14,CASSQTGTGPQETQYF,TGTGCCAGCAGCCAAACGGGGACAGGACCCCAAGAGACCCAGTACTTC
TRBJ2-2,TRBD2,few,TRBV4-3,CASSQGGLLRELFF,TGCGCCAGCAGCCAGGGAGGGCTCCTTAGGGAGCTGTTTTTT
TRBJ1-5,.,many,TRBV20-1,CSARDLREISSNQPQHF,TGCAGTGCTAGAGATTTGAGGGAAATCTCTAGCAATCAGCCCCAGCATTTT
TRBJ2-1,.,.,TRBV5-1,CASSPNILGGAAGDEQFF,TGCGCCAGCAGCCCAAATATTTTAGGAGGAGCAGCCGGAGATGAGCAGTTCTTC
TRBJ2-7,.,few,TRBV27,CASSLSFASLWEQYF,TGTGCCAGCAGTTTAAGTTTTGCGTCCCTTTGGGAGCAGTACTTC
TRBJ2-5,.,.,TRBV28,CASRSLPPWETQYF,TGTGCCAGCAGGAGCTTGCCGCCATGGGAGACCCAGTACTTC
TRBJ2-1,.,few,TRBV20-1,CSYPGVEQFF,TGCAGTTACCCAGGGGTCGAGCAGTTCTTC
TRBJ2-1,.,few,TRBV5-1,CASSLVGDEQFF,TGCGCCAGCAGCTTGGTAGGAGATGAGCAGTTCTTC
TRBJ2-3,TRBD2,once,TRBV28,CASSLSGTTSTDTQYF,TGTGCCAGCAGTTTAAGCGGGACTACTAGCACAGATACGCAGTATTTT
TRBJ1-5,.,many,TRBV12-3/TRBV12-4,CASSLDLKYQPQHF,TGTGCCAGCAGCCTAGACTTGAAATATCAGCCCCAGCATTTT
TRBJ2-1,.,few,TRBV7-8,CASSLSGLVIWGHNEQFF,TGTGCCAGCAGCTTATCCGGACTCGTCATTTGGGGGCACAATGAGCAGTTCTTC
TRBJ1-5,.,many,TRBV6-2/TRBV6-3,CASSYVLDPVGDQPQHF,TGTGCCAGCAGTTACGTGTTGGATCCTGTGGGGGACCAGCCCCAGCATTTT
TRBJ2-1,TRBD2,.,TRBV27,CASSHSGDAYNEQFF,TGTGCCAGCAGTCATAGCGGGGATGCCTACAATGAGCAGTTCTTC
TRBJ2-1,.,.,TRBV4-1,CASSLEWDTPYNEQFF,TGCGCCAGCAGCCTGGAGTGGGACACGCCCTACAATGAGCAGTTCTTC
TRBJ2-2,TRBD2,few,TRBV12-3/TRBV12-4,CASSGGTSGVWAGELFF,TGTGCCAGCAGTGGTGGGACTAGCGGAGTTTGGGCCGGGGAGCTGTTTTTT
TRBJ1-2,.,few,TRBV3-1,CASSQDLTGDPYGYTF,TGTGCCAGCAGCCAAGACCTAACAGGTGACCCCTATGGCTACACCTTC
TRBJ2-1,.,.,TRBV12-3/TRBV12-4,CASSLGGHLYNEQFF,TGTGCCAGCAGTTTAGGAGGACACCTCTACAATGAGCAGTTCTTC
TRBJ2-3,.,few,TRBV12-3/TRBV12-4,CASSLPDPATQYF,TGTGCCAGCAGTTTACCCGATCCAGCCACGCAGTATTTT
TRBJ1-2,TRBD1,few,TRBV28,CASSFPDDRAYGYTF,TGTGCCAGCAGTTTCCCAGACGACAGGGCCTATGGCTACACCTTC
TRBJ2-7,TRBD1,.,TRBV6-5,CASSHGTGTYEQYF,TGTGCCAGCAGTCACGGGACAGGGACCTACGAGCAGTACTTC
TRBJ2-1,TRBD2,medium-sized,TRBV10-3,CAISDPERGPHNEQFF,TGTGCCATCAGTGACCCGGAGCGGGGGCCCCACAATGAGCAGTTCTTC
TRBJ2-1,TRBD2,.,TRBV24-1,CATSDFWTSVETEQFF,TGTGCCACCAGTGATTTTTGGACTAGCGTGGAAACTGAGCAGTTCTTC